The 21 T cell receptor beta chains in this list originate from one sample, sequenced in a study of T cell clones after liver transplantation. TCRdb keeps only in-frame clones here, not all; method: immunoSEQ multiplex PCR. The profile shows 85,000 to 110,000 clones, about 81% of them singletons. The sequencing here drew on CD4+ T cells from blood, taken around 4 years after liver transplant. The origin of the receptors is a human patient who received a liver transplant. The T cells may partly be graft donor cells.

J is TRBJ2-5 and V is TRBV7-2; D might be TRBD1 or TRBD2, each matching 6 bases. The CDR3 is made up of 14 amino acids. V was clipped by 8 bases and J by 4 bases, with 17 bases between them. CDR1 SGHTA and CDR2 FQGNSA come from the germline V gene. CDR3 coding DNA: TGTGCCAGCGGCAACGGGGGCCTTAGAGAGACCCAGTACTTC. Translated, it gives CASGNGGLRETQYF.

This clone was picked up one time. The chain links TRBV14 to TRBJ2-2; 7 bases align to TRBD1. Trimming cost V 0 bases and J 2 bases; bases outside gene matches: 3. Germline assignment: CDR1 SGHDN and CDR2 FVKESK. The CDR3 has 16 residues. The CDR3 loop is CASSQDRGINTGELFF. CDR3 nucleotides: TGTGCCAGCAGCCAAGACAGGGGGATAAACACCGGGGAGCTGTTTTTT.

The chain recombines TRBV6-5 with TRBJ2-4; 10 nucleotides line up with TRBD1. CDR1 is MNHEY, CDR2 SVGAGI, per germline. The V gene end was trimmed by 6 bases and the J gene end by 6 bases; junction bases not matched to a gene: 8. This CDR3 is built from 15 residues. The CDR3 region has the DNA TGTGCCAGCAGCTCCGGGACAGGGGAGGGAAACATTCAGTACTTC. This translates into CASSSGTGEGNIQYF.

V gene TRBV6-5 combines with J gene TRBJ1-2; possible D gene TRBD1, 5 bases. CDR1 is MNHEY, CDR2 SVGAGI, per germline. The CDR3 length is 14 residues. Trimming stripped 0 bases from V and 7 bases from J, with 12 bases between. CDR3 residues: CASSYSWGAPGYTF. CDR3 nucleotides: TGTGCCAGCAGTTACTCGTGGGGCGCCCCTGGCTACACCTTC.

The chain combines TRBV18 with TRBJ2-4; TRBD1 agrees at 7 bases. This CDR3 has 14 residues. Trimming at V came to 2 bases and at J to 6 bases, leaving 4 bases not matched to a gene. CDR1 and CDR2 from the germline V gene are KGHSH and LQKENI. The CDR3 is CASSPGQATNIQYF. DNA for the CDR3: TGTGCCAGCTCACCAGGACAGGCAACAAACATTCAGTACTTC.

This clone was counted once. This chain uses TRBV10-2 with TRBJ2-1, with 15 bases fitting TRBD2. J gave up 2 bases and V 4 bases, and 6 bases lay outside the gene matches. Germline CDR1 and CDR2: WSHSY and SAAADI. This CDR3 comprises 18 residues. This CDR3 reads CASSGGTSGRRAYNEQFF. CDR3 sequence (DNA): TGCGCCAGCAGTGGCGGGACTAGCGGGAGGAGGGCCTACAATGAGCAGTTCTTC.

This clone was seen a single time. This rearrangement joins TRBV5-4 to TRBJ1-1, with D maybe TRBD1 (6 bases). Trimming shortened V by 0 bases and J by 4 bases, and 13 bases separated the two germline ends. The CDR3 has 15 residues. Germline V gives CDR1 SGHNT, CDR2 YYREEE (reference sequence). The CDR3 nucleotides read TGTGCCAGCAGCTTGGAAGCGACAGGCTCCACTGAAGCTTTCTTT. Amino acids: CASSLEATGSTEAFF.

The V and J genes are TRBV27 and TRBJ2-2; 9 nucleotides match TRBD2. V trimming: 5 bases; J trimming: 6 bases; junction bases outside the gene matches: 10. Germline V lookup: CDR1 MNHEY, CDR2 SMNVEV (reference sequence). This CDR3 comprises 16 residues. The CDR3 bases are TGTGCCAGCAGTCCACCGGGACTAGCTTTAGCCGGGGAGCTGTTTTTT. Translated: CASSPPGLALAGELFF.

This clone turned up a few times. V is TRBV5-1 and J is TRBJ2-3, with D possibly matching TRBD2 (6 bases). With 4 bases removed from V and 0 bases from J, the gap between germline ends came to 15 bases. The CDR3 is 16 residues long. Germline CDR1 and CDR2: SGHRS and YFSETQ. The CDR3 is CASSVTAGSSTDTQYF. CDR3 bases: TGCGCCAGCAGCGTGACAGCGGGCTCTAGCACAGATACGCAGTATTTT.

The chain joins TRBV18 to TRBJ2-3; D is possibly TRBD2 (5 bases). Germline CDR1 reads KGHSH; CDR2 reads LQKENI. The CDR3 loop spans 11 amino acids. The V gene lost 6 bases and the J gene lost 5 bases, with 6 bases spanning the gap. In nucleotides, the CDR3 is TGTGCCAGCTCCCGGGGAGATACGCAGTATTTT. It encodes CASSRGDTQYF.

The sample holds one count of this clone. The chain joins TRBV30 to TRBJ1-1; TRBD1 is a possible D gene (6 bases). Trimming stripped 7 bases from V and 1 base from J, with 13 bases between. This CDR3 is 13 amino acids long. CDR1 is GTSNPN and CDR2 is SVGIG in the germline V gene (reference sequence). Here the CDR3 reads CASRPGANTEAFF. The CDR3 coding sequence is TGTGCCTCAAGGCCGGGGGCGAACACTGAAGCTTTCTTT.

V usage is TRBV2 and J usage is TRBJ2-7; D is undetermined. The CDR3 has 13 residues. CDR1 and CDR2 from the germline V gene are SNHLY and FYNNEI. V gave up 4 bases and J gave up 2 bases, with 9 bases separating them. The CDR3 DNA follows: TGTGCCAGCAGTGGAGGCGGCACCTACGAGCAGTACTTC. Amino acids: CASSGGGTYEQYF.

The J gene is TRBJ1-4, the V gene TRBV7-9; TRBD1 might be the D (5 bases). V was trimmed by 5 bases and J by 8 bases, leaving 15 bases between them. The germline V gene encodes CDR1 SEHNR and CDR2 FQNEAQ (reference sequence). CDR3 size: 14 residues. CDR3 DNA: TGTGCCAGCAGCCCTACCGGGACCTTAGAAAAACTGTTTTTT. Its translation is CASSPTGTLEKLFF. The full variable domain, with the rest looked up from reference TRBV7-9 and TRBJ1-4, is DTGVSQNPRHKITKRGQNVTFRCDPISEHNRLYWYRQTLGQGPEFLTYFQNEAQLEKSRLLSDRFSAERPKGSFSTLEIQRTEQGDSAMYLCASSPTGTLEKLFFGSGTQLSVL.

The V gene is TRBV9, the J gene TRBJ2-1, with TRBD2 as a possible D gene (6 bases). Germline V gives CDR1 SGDLS, CDR2 YYNGEE. The CDR3 runs to 13 residues. The V gene lost 2 bases and the J gene lost 9 bases, with 12 bases spanning the gap. The CDR3 DNA reads TGTGCCAGCAGCGTCGTAGGGGAGGCTGAGCAGTTCTTC. As protein: CASSVVGEAEQFF.

The rearrangement links TRBV19 to TRBJ1-4; D perhaps matches TRBD1 (5 bases). Germline CDR1 is LNHDA and CDR2 is SQIVND (reference sequence). V lost 7 bases and J 3 bases, leaving 15 bases between the germline ends. The CDR3 is 15 amino acids. CDR3 coding DNA: TGTGCCAGTAAGAGCCATGGAGGGGCTAATGAAAAACTGTTTTTT. Translation gives CASKSHGGANEKLFF. The full variable domain, in which reference TRBV19 and TRBJ1-4 provide the parts outside the CDR3, is DGGITQSPKYLFRKEGQNVTLSCEQNLNHDAMYWYRQDPGQGLRLIYYSQIVNDFQKGDIAEGYSVSREKKESFPLTVTSAQKNPTAFYLCASKSHGGANEKLFFGSGTQLSVL.

The chain recombines TRBV6-1 with TRBJ2-5; D gene ambiguous. This CDR3 is 14 amino acids long. Germline-derived CDR1 and CDR2 are MNHNS and SASEGT. V lost 6 bases and J 4 bases, leaving 15 bases between the germline ends. The CDR3 sequence is CASRRTTMAETQYF. The DNA of the CDR3 is TGTGCCAGCAGGCGGACCACTATGGCAGAGACCCAGTACTTC.

CDR3 nucleotide sequence: TGTGCCAGCAGCTTAGTAGGAGGCAATGAGCAGTTCTTC. It specifies CASSLVGGNEQFF. The V gene is TRBV7-2, the J gene TRBJ2-1; D might be TRBD2 (5 bases). Trimming took off 1 base at V and 6 bases at J, with 7 bases between the two ends. The CDR3 runs 13 residues. Germline V lookup: CDR1 SGHTA, CDR2 FQGNSA.

The V call is TRBV28, the J call TRBJ1-5, with 10 positions matching TRBD1. The V gene's germline CDR1 is MDHEN and CDR2 SYDVKM. V shed 6 bases, J shed 4 bases, and the junction held 9 bases outside the gene matches. CDR3 length: 16 residues. The CDR3 loop is CASSLSGTGVNQPQHF. CDR3 nucleotide sequence: TGTGCCAGCAGCCTGTCCGGGACAGGGGTGAATCAGCCCCAGCATTTT.

The chain links TRBV7-9 to TRBJ2-5; the D gene is possibly TRBD1 (5 bases). Germline assignment: CDR1 SEHNR and CDR2 FQNEAQ (reference sequence). Trimming stripped 4 bases from V and 6 bases from J, with 15 bases between. The length of the CDR3 is 14 residues. CDR3 protein: CASSSDIVLQTQYF. The DNA of the CDR3 is TGTGCCAGCAGCTCGGACATAGTCCTCCAGACCCAGTACTTC.

The chain joins TRBV5-8 to TRBJ2-5, with D tentatively TRBD1 or TRBD2 (6 bases each). The germline V and J ends were trimmed by 0 bases and 5 bases, with 11 bases remaining between them. The germline gives CDR1 SGHTS, CDR2 YDEGEE. The length of the CDR3 is 14 residues. In DNA, the CDR3 is TGTGCCAGCAGCTTGGCGGGGGCGGGGGAGACCCAGTACTTC. Translation gives CASSLAGAGETQYF.

V gene TRBV12-1 combines with J gene TRBJ1-5; TRBD1 is the table's D call, not checked against the DNA. TRBV12-1 is a documented pseudogene. This CDR3 has 17 amino acids. The CDR3 nucleotides read TGTGCCAGCAGCTTTGGTGGGACAGGGGGCGAGGGACAGCCCCAGCATTTT. It yields the protein CASSFGGTGGEGQPQHF.